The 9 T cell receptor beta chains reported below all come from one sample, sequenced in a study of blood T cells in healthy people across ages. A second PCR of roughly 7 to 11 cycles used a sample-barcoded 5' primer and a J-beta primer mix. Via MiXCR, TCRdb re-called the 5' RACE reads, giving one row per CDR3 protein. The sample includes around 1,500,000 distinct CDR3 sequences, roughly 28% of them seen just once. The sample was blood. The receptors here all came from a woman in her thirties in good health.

The CDR3 sequence is CASTSPGTPNNEQFF. CDR3 in DNA: TGCGCCAGCACCTCGCCCGGGACTCCCAACAATGAGCAGTTCTTC. The genes are TRBV5-1 and TRBJ2-1; possible D gene TRBD2, 6 bases. V was pared by 6 bases and J by 5 bases, with 18 bases between. Germline assignment: CDR1 SGHRS and CDR2 YFSETQ. The CDR3 has 15 amino acids.

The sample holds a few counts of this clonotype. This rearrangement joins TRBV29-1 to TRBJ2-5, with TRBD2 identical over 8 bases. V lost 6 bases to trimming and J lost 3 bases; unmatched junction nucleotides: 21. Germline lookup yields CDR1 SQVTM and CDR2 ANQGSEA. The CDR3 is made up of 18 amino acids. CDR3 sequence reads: CSVQITLPAGAVKETQYF. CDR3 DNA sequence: TGCAGCGTCCAGATCACACTACCAGCGGGAGCGGTTAAAGAGACCCAGTACTTC.

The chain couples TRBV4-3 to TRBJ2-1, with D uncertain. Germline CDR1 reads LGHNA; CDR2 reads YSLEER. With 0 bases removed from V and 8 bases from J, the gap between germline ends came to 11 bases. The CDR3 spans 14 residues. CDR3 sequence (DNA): TGCGCCAGCAGCCAAGAAACAGCACTCGATGAGCAGTTCTTC. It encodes CASSQETALDEQFF.

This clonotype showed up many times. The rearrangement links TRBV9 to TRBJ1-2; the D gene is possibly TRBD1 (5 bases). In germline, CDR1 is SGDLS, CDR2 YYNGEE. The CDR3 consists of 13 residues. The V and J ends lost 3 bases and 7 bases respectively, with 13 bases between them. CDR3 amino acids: CASSAQWDGGYTF. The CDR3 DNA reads TGTGCCAGCAGCGCCCAATGGGACGGTGGCTACACCTTC.

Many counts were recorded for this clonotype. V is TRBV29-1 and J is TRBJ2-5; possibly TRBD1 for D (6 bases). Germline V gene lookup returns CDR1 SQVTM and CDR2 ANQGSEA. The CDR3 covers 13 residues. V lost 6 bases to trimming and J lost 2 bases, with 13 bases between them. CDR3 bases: TGCAGCGTCTGTAGGGACACACAAGAGACCCAGTACTTC. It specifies CSVCRDTQETQYF.

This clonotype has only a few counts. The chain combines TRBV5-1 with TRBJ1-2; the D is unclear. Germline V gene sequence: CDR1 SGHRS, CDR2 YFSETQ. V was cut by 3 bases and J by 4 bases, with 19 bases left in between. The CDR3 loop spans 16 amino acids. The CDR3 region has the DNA TGCGCCAGCAGCTCCCATGTTCCGGACTCCACCTATGGCTACACCTTC. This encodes CASSSHVPDSTYGYTF.

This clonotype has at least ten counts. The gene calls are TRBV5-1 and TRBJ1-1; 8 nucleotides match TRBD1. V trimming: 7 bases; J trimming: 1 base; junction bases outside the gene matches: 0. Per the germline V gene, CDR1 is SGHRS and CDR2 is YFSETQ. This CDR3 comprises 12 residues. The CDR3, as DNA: TGCGCCAGCGGGACAGGGAACACTGAAGCTTTCTTT. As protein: CASGTGNTEAFF.

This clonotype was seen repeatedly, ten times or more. Here the CDR3 reads CSAIGTVANYGYTF. Written as DNA, the CDR3 is TGCAGTGCTATTGGGACAGTGGCTAACTATGGCTACACCTTC. The chain recombines TRBV20-1 with TRBJ1-2; 7 bases align to TRBD1. Germline V CDR1 and CDR2: DFQATT, SNEGSKA (reference sequence). The ends lost 4 bases at V and 0 bases at J; junction bases unmatched: 5. The CDR3 is 14 residues long.

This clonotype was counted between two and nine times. CDR3 DNA sequence: TGTGCCAGCAGCCTCATGGCCAATCAGCCCCAGCATTTT. Amino acid sequence: CASSLMANQPQHF. The V gene is TRBV12-3 or TRBV12-4, the J gene TRBJ1-5; D gene unclear. This CDR3 has 13 residues. The V gene lost 6 bases and the J gene lost 3 bases, with 9 bases spanning the gap.